These T cell receptor beta chains were read from a single sample in a study of T cells after yellow fever vaccination. MiXCR, applied by TCRdb to the 5' RACE reads, yields one record per CDR3 protein. The sample contains around 250,000 distinct CDR3 sequences, 6.9% of which appear only once. The sequencing here drew on CD4+ T cells sorted from PBMCs, taken 15 days after the yellow fever booster vaccination. The receptors shown here come from a man younger than 45 who received the YFV17D yellow fever vaccine. The CDR3 runs from the conserved cysteine through the conserved F or W. Each record gives: V gene, J gene, clone size, D gene, CDR3 DNA, CDR3 protein. A D gene is named only where the DNA matches it firmly. Clone size is stated in some rows and not others, as once, few, many or a class when expanded.

TRBV20-1,TRBJ1-2,many,.,TGCAGTGCTAGTCCCGGGGGGGCGCGTGGCTACACCTTC,CSASPGGARGYTF
TRBV20-1,TRBJ2-3,many,.,TGCAGTGCTAGACGCGGGACTAGCACAGATACGCAGTATTTT,CSARRGTSTDTQYF
TRBV25-1,TRBJ2-7,.,TRBD1,TGTGCCAGCTCGGCCGGGACAGGGACAACTGAGCAGTACTTC,CASSAGTGTTEQYF
TRBV5-1,TRBJ2-7,many,.,TGCGCCAGCAGCAGGACAGCCCACGAGCAGTACTTC,CASSRTAHEQYF
TRBV12-3/TRBV12-4,TRBJ2-1,many,TRBD2,TGTGCCAGCAGTCCTCTGGGGGGGGGACTAGCTGGGAATGAGCAGTTCTTC,CASSPLGGGLAGNEQFF
TRBV7-8,TRBJ2-1,.,TRBD2,TGTGCCAGCAGCGACGGGACTAGCTCCTACAATGAGCAGTTCTTC,CASSDGTSSYNEQFF
TRBV19,TRBJ2-7,few,TRBD2,TGTGCCAGTAGTATAAATACGGGGCCACTAGCGGGTGGTTCTTCCTACGAGCAGTACTTC,CASSINTGPLAGGSSYEQYF
TRBV5-1,TRBJ2-1,many,TRBD2,TGCGCCAGCTGGCGGGCGGGAGGAAGCTACAATGAGCAGTTCTTC,CASWRAGGSYNEQFF
TRBV7-2,TRBJ2-5,many,.,TGTGCCAGCAGCCGCAGAGGGACCCAGTACTTC,CASSRRGTQYF
TRBV5-1,TRBJ2-7,few,.,TGCGCCAGCAGCTTTGCAGGGAACTACGAGCAGTACTTC,CASSFAGNYEQYF
TRBV12-3/TRBV12-4,TRBJ2-5,few,TRBD1,TGTGCCAGCAGAACAGGGGGCGGGTCAGCGACCCAGTACTTC,CASRTGGGSATQYF
TRBV11-2,TRBJ2-2,many,.,TGTGCCAGCAGCTTCGCTGTTCAGTTAAACACCGGGGAGCTGTTTTTT,CASSFAVQLNTGELFF
TRBV5-1,TRBJ2-4,.,.,TGCGCCAGCAGCTTGACGCAGGAAAACATTCAGTACTTC,CASSLTQENIQYF
TRBV6-5,TRBJ2-7,.,.,TGTGCCAGCAGTTACTCTCAGGCTAGCTACGAGCAGTACTTC,CASSYSQASYEQYF
TRBV7-2,TRBJ2-3,.,.,TGTGCCAGCAGCTTAGTCCCAGCGAGCAGCACAGATACGCAGTATTTT,CASSLVPASSTDTQYF
TRBV5-1,TRBJ2-3,many,TRBD2,TGCGCCAGCAGGTCTGGGAGCGGGGCGAGCACAGATACGCAGTATTTT,CASRSGSGASTDTQYF
TRBV5-1,TRBJ2-7,few,.,TGCGCCAGCAGCTCGGGCTTCAAAGGGGAGCAGTACTTC,CASSSGFKGEQYF
TRBV29-1,TRBJ2-7,few,.,TGCAGCGTTGGGGGGGGGCTCGACGAGCAGTACTTC,CSVGGGLDEQYF
TRBV12-3/TRBV12-4,TRBJ2-7,many,.,TGTGCCAGCAGTTTAGGGGCGCTTCAATGGGAGCAGTACTTC,CASSLGALQWEQYF
TRBV5-1,TRBJ2-3,many,TRBD2,TGCGCCAGCAGCATTGGAATGCTAGCGGGAGGGCCCGGAGATACGCAGTATTTT,CASSIGMLAGGPGDTQYF
TRBV20-1,TRBJ1-4,.,TRBD1,TGCAGTGCCGGACAGGGGGCAACTAATGAAAAACTGTTTTTT,CSAGQGATNEKLFF
TRBV11-2,TRBJ1-1,.,.,TGTGCCAGCAGCCTCGGCCCCTTTATAAGGGCGTCCTTCATGAACACTGAAGCTTTCTTT,CASSLGPFIRASFMNTEAFF
TRBV23-1,TRBJ2-5,.,.,TGCGCCACCCACGGTCGGGACGGACAAGAGACCCAGTACTTC,CATHGRDGQETQYF
TRBV20-1,TRBJ2-1,few,TRBD2,TGCAGTGCTGGGACTGGACTAGCGGGAGTTGAGCAGTTCTTC,CSAGTGLAGVEQFF
TRBV12-3/TRBV12-4,TRBJ1-6,few,.,TGTGCCAGCAGTTTATCGAGGTATTCACCCCTCCACTTT,CASSLSRYSPLHF
TRBV6-5,TRBJ2-7,few,TRBD1,TGTGCCAGCTGGTACGGGACAGGGGCCTACGAGCAGTACTTC,CASWYGTGAYEQYF
TRBV6-5,TRBJ2-1,.,.,TGTGCCAGCAGTTCAACCTTACGGGTCCACAATGAGCAGTTCTTC,CASSSTLRVHNEQFF
TRBV4-3,TRBJ2-3,many,TRBD2,TGCGCCAGCAGCCCCTCCCGGACCGGGACTACCCTCTCGTTT,CASSPSRTGTTLSF
TRBV6-2/TRBV6-3,TRBJ2-7,many,TRBD1,TGTGCCAGCAAAACTTTTCAACAGGGGTACGAGCAGTACTTC,CASKTFQQGYEQYF
TRBV3-1,TRBJ1-5,.,TRBD1,TGTGCCAGCAGCCAAGCAGGGGGTCGCAATCAGCCCCAGCATTTT,CASSQAGGRNQPQHF
TRBV7-2,TRBJ2-3,.,.,TGTGCCAGCTTTAGCGGAAGGCCTAGCACAGATACGCAGTATTTT,CASFSGRPSTDTQYF